This T cell receptor (beta chain) was documented in a study of blood T cell repertoires in COVID-19. Study in general: Acute and convalescent COVID-19 samples came from the United States, Italy and Spain.

Original processing methods: Using reference gene primer amplification, nucleated cell counts were estimated. Some clones are missing from TCRdb's copy, which holds only in-frame ones; the method was immunoSEQ multiplex PCR. Clonal size and the V and J genes are those of that table, whereas D and trimming came from the DNA. The sample lists about 210,000 clones, roughly four fifths occurring once. Two negative PCRs, clearance, or symptom resolution had been documented for recovered Cohort 3 donors. The specimen sequenced was PBMCs or T cells enriched from blood (not recorded which). This clonotype was obtained from a middle-aged man who had recovered from COVID-19.

CDR3 residues: CASSGAPGQGRSPLHF. CDR3 coding DNA: TGTGCCAGCAGCGGAGCGCCGGGACAGGGGCGCTCACCCCTCCACTTT. The chain is built from TRBV7-9 and TRBJ1-6; 10 positions match TRBD1. The CDR3 totals 16 residues. Trimming took 5 bases from V and 10 from J; bases not matched to a gene: 11. Germline CDR1 reads SEHNR; CDR2 reads FQNEAQ (reference sequence).